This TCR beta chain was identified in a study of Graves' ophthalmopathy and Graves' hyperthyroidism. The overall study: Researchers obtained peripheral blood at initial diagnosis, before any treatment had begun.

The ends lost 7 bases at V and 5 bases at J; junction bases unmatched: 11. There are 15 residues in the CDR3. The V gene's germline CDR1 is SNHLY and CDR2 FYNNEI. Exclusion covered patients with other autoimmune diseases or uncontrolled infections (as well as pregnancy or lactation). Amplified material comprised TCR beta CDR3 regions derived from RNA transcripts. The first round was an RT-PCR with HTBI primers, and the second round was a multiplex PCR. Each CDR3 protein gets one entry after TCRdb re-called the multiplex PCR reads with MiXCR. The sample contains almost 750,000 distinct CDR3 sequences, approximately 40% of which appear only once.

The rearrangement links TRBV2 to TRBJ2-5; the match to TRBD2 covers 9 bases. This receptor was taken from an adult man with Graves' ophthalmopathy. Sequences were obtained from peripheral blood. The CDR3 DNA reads TGTGCCAGCAAGGGTAGCGGGAGTTTCGGGGAGACCCAGTACTTC. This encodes CASKGSGSFGETQYF.